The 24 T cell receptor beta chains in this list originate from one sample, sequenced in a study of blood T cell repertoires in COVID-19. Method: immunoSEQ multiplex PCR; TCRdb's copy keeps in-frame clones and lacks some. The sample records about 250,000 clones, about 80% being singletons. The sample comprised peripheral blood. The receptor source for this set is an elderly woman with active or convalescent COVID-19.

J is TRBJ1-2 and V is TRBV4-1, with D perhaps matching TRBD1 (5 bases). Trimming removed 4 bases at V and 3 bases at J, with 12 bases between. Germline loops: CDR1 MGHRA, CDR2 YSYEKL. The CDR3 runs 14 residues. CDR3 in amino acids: CASSLSLGDYGYTF. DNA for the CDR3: TGCGCCAGCAGCCTCAGTCTAGGGGACTATGGCTACACCTTC.

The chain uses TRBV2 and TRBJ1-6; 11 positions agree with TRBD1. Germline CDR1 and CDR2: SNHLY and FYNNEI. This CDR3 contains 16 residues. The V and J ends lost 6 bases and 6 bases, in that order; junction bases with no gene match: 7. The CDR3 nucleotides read TGTGCCAGCAGACCGGGACAGGGGGTACTTAATTCACCCCTCCACTTT. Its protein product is CASRPGQGVLNSPLHF.

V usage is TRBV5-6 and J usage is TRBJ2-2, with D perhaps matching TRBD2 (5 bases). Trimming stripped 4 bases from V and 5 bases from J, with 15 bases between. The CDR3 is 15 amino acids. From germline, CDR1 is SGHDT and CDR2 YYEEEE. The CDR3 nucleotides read TGTGCCAGCAGCCCCCCCGGGCGGAGGACCGGGGAGCTGTTTTTT. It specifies CASSPPGRRTGELFF.

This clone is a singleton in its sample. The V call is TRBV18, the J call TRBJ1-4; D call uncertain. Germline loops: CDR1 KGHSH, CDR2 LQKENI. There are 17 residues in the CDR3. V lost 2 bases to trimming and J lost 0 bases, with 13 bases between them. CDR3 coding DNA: TGTGCCAGCTCACCAAGCTTTGTCGAAACAACTAATGAAAAACTGTTTTTT. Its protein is CASSPSFVETTNEKLFF. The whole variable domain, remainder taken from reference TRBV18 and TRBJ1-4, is NAGVMQNPRHLVRRRGQEARLRCSPMKGHSHVYWYRQLPEEGLKFMVYLQKENIIDESGMPKERFSAEFPKEGPSILRIQQVVRGDSAAYFCASSPSFVETTNEKLFFGSGTQLSVL.

CDR3 sequence: CASRQRQGANTEAFF. DNA for the CDR3: TGTGCCAGCAGGCAAAGACAGGGGGCTAACACTGAAGCTTTCTTT. This chain uses TRBV2 with TRBJ1-1; 10 bases are a match to TRBD1. V shed 6 bases, J shed 2 bases, and the junction held 6 bases outside the gene matches. This CDR3 is 15 amino acids long. Germline CDR1 SNHLY, CDR2 FYNNEI.

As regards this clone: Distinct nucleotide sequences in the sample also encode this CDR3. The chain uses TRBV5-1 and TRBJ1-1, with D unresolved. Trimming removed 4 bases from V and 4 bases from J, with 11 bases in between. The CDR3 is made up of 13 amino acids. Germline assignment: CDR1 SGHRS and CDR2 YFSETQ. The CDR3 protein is CASSLAPGTEAFF. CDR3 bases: TGCGCCAGCAGCCTTGCTCCGGGCACTGAAGCTTTCTTT.

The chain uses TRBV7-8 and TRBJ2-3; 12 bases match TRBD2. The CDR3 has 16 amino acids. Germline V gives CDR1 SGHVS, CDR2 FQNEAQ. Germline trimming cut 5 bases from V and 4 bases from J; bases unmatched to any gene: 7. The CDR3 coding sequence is TGTGCCAGCAGCCTTAGACTAGCGGGAGTCCCAGATACGCAGTATTTT. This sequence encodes CASSLRLAGVPDTQYF. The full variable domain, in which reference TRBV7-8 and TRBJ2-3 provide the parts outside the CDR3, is GAGVSQSPRYKVAKRGQDVALRCDPISGHVSLFWYQQALGQGPEFLTYFQNEAQLDKSGLPSDRFFAERPEGSVSTLKIQRTQQEDSAVYLCASSLRLAGVPDTQYFGPGTRLTVL.

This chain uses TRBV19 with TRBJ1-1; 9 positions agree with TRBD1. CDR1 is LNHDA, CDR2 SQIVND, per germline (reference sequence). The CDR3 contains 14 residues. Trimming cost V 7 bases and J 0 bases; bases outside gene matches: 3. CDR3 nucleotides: TGTGCCAGTATAAGGGACAGGGTGAACACTGAAGCTTTCTTT. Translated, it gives CASIRDRVNTEAFF.

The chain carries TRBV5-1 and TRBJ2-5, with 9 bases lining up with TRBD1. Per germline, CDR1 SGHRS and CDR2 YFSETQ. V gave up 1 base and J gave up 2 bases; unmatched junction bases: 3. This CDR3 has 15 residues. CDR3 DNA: TGCGCCAGCAGCTTGACAGGGGGCTTTCAAGAGACCCAGTACTTC. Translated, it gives CASSLTGGFQETQYF.

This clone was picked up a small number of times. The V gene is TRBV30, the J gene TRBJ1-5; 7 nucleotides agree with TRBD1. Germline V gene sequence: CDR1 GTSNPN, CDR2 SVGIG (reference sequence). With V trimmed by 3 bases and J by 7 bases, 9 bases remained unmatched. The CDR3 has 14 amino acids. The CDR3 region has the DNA TGTGCCTGGAGCGGGACAGTGGCCGGGCAGCCCCAGCATTTT. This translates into CAWSGTVAGQPQHF.

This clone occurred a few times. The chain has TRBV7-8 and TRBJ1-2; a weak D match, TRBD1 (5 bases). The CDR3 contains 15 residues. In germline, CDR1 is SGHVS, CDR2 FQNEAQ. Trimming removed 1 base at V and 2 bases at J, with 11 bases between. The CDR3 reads CASSLVVAGNYGYTF. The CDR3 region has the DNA TGTGCCAGCAGCTTAGTAGTCGCAGGGAACTATGGCTACACCTTC.

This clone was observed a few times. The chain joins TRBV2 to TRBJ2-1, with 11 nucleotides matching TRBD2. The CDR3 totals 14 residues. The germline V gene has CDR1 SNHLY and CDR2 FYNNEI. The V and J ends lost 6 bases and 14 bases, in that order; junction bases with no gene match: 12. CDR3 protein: CASRRGTSGGVEFF. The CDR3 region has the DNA TGTGCCAGCAGGAGGGGGACTAGCGGTGGGGTAGAGTTCTTC.

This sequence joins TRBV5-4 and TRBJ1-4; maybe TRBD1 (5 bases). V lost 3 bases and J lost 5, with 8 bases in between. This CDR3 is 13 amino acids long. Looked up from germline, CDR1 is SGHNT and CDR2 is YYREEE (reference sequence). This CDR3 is CASSSAGNEKLFF. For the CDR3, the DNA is TGTGCCAGCAGCTCCGCAGGGAATGAAAAACTGTTTTTT. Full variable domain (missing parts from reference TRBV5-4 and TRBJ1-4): ETGVTQSPTHLIKTRGQQVTLRCSSQSGHNTVSWYQQALGQGPQFIFQYYREEENGRGNFPPRFSGLQFPNYSSELNVNALELDDSALYLCASSSAGNEKLFFGSGTQLSVL.

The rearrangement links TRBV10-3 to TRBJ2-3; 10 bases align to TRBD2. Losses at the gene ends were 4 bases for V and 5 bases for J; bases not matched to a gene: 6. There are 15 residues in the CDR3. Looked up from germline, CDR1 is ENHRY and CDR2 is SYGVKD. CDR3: CAISASGGAGDTQYF. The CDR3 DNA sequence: TGTGCCATCAGTGCCAGCGGGGGGGCGGGAGATACGCAGTATTTT.

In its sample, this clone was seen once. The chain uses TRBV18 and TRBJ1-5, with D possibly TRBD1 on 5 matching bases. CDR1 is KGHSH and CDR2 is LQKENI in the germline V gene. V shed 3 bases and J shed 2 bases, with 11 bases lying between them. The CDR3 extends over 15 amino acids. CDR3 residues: CASSPGREGNQPQHF. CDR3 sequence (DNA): TGTGCCAGCTCACCGGGGCGGGAAGGCAATCAGCCCCAGCATTTT.

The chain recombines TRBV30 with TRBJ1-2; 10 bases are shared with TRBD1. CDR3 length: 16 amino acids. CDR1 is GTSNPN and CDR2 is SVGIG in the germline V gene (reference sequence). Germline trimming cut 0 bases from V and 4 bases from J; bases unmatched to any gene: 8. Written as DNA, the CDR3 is TGTGCCTGGAGTGTAAATCCCTGGACAGGGGGCTATGGCTACACCTTC. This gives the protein CAWSVNPWTGGYGYTF.

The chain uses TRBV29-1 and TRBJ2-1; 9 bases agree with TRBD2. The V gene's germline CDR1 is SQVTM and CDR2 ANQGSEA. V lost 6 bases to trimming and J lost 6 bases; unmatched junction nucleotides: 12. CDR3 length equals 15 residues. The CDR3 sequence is CSVAMRLAGSNEQFF. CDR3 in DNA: TGCAGCGTGGCTATGCGTCTAGCGGGGAGCAATGAGCAGTTCTTC.

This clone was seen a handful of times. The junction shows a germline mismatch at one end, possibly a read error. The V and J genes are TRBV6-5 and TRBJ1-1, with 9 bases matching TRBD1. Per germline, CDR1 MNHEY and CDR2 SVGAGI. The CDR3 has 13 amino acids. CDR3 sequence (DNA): TGTGCCAGCAGTCCGCGACTCACAGGGGGCGAGGTATTT. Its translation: CASSPRLTGGEVF.

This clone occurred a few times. The CDR3 sequence: CSASLGTGGREQYF. The CDR3 nucleotides read TGCAGTGCTAGTCTTGGGACAGGGGGCCGGGAGCAGTACTTC. This chain connects TRBV20-1 to TRBJ2-7; TRBD1 matches 12 bases. The CDR3 runs to 14 residues. V trimming: 3 bases; J trimming: 7 bases; junction bases outside the gene matches: 7. CDR1 and CDR2 from the germline V gene are DFQATT and SNEGSKA (reference sequence).

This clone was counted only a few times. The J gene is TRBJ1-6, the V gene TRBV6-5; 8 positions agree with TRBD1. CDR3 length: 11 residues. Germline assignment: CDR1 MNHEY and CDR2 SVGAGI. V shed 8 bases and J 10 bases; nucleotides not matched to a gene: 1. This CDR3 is CASDRGSPLHF. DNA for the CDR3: TGTGCCAGCGACAGGGGATCACCCCTCCACTTT.

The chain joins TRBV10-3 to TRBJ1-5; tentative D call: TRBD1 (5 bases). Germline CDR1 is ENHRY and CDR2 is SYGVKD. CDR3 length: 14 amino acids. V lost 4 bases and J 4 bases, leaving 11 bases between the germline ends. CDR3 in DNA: TGTGCCATCAGTGGGCCAGGGCCTAATCAGCCCCAGCATTTT. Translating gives CAISGPGPNQPQHF.

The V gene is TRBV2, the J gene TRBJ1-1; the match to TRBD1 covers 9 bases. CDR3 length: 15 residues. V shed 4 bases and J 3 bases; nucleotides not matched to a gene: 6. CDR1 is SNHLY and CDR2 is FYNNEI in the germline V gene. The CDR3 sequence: CASSGPTGGHTEAFF. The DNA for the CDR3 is TGTGCCAGCAGTGGACCCACAGGGGGCCACACTGAAGCTTTCTTT.

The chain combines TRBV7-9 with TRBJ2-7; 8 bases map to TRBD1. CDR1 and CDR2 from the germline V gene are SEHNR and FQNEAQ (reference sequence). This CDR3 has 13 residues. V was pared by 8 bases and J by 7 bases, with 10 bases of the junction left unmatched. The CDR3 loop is CASGMAGGEEQYF. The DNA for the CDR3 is TGTGCCAGCGGGATGGCAGGGGGCGAAGAGCAGTACTTC.

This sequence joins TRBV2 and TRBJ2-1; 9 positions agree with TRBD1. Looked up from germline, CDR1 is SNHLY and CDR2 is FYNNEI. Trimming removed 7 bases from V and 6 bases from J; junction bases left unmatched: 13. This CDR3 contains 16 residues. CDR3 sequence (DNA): TGTGCCAGCAAATTGGCGGGACAGGGCAGTCTCAATGAGCAGTTCTTC. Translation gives CASKLAGQGSLNEQFF. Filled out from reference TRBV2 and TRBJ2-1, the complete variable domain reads EPEVTQTPSHQVTQMGQEVILRCVPISNHLYFYWYRQILGQKVEFLVSFYNNEISEKSEIFDDQFSVERPDGSNFTLKIRSTKLEDSAMYFCASKLAGQGSLNEQFFGPGTRLTVL.